The text below deals with one TCR beta chain. This sample is part of a study of blood T cell repertoires in COVID-19. About the research overall: Both acute and convalescent COVID-19 samples were obtained from the United States, Italy and Spain.

Only in-frame clones appear in the TCRdb table, and some are missing; sequencing was by immunoSEQ multiplex PCR. The table has 80,000 to 95,000 clones, roughly nine tenths seen once. What was sequenced was peripheral blood. The sequence was collected from a human donor with active COVID-19. The donor label of this sample is uncertain.

The CDR3 sequence is CASSQEFRVNEKLFF. The CDR3 DNA reads TGCGCCAGCAGCCAAGAGTTTCGGGTTAATGAAAAACTGTTTTTT. The genes are TRBV4-3 and TRBJ1-4; D is unresolved. Germline V gene data show CDR1 as LGHNA and CDR2 as YSLEER. This CDR3 is built from 15 residues. V was trimmed by 0 bases and J by 4 bases, leaving 9 bases between them.